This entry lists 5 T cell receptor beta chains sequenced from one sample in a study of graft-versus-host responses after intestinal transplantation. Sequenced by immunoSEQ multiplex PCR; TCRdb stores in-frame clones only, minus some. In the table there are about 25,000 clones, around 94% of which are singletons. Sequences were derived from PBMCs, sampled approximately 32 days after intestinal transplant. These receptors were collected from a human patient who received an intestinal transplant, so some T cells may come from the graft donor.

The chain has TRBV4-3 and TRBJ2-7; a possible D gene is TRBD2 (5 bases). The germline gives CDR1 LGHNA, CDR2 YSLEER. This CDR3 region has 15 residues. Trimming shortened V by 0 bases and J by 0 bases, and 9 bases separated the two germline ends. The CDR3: CASSQDSGSSYEQYF. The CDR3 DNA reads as TGCGCCAGCAGCCAAGATTCGGGGAGCTCCTACGAGCAGTACTTC.

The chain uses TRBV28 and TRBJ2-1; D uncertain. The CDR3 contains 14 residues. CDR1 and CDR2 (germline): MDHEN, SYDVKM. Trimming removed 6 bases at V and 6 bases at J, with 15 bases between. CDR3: CASRSSGSVNEQFF. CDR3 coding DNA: TGTGCCAGCAGGTCTTCCGGGTCGGTCAATGAGCAGTTCTTC.

The CDR3 region has the DNA TGCGCCAGCAGCTTGTGGCACCCGAACACTGAAGCTTTCTTT. Amino acids: CASSLWHPNTEAFF. This sequence joins TRBV5-1 and TRBJ1-1, with D unresolved. Trimming stripped 1 base from V and 1 base from J, with 8 bases between. The CDR3 runs 14 residues. The germline gives CDR1 SGHRS, CDR2 YFSETQ.

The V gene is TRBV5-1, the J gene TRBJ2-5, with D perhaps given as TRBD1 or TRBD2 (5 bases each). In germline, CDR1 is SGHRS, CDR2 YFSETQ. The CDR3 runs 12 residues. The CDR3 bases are TGCGCAGTCGGGGCTAGGTATGAGAAGCAGTACTTC. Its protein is CAVGARYEKQYF.

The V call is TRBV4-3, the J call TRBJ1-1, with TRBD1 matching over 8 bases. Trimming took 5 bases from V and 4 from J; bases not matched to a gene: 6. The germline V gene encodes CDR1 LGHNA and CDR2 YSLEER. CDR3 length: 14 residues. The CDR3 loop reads CASSTHRGSTEAFF. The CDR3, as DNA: TGCGCCAGCAGCACGCACAGGGGGAGCACTGAAGCTTTCTTT.